The rows below give T cell receptor beta chains drawn from one sample of a study of T cells in Graves' hyperthyroidism and ophthalmopathy. TCRdb itself ran the multiplex PCR reads through MiXCR, one entry per CDR3 protein. The sample holds approximately 620,000 distinct CDR3 sequences, 15% to 20% seen once. Sample: blood. These receptors came from a woman aged 35 to 49 with Graves' ophthalmopathy. Both conserved end residues are part of each CDR3. Fields, in order: CDR3 DNA, CDR3 protein, CDR3 length, V gene, J gene, clone size, D gene. The D gene is left open where the match is weak. Not all rows give a size; the values are once, few, many and, for expanded clones, a class.

DNA: TGTGCCAGCCTACGTCGGGGGACTGAAGCTTTCTTT; CDR3: CASLRRGTEAFF; length: 12; V: TRBV19; J: TRBJ1-1; size: -; D: -
DNA: TGTGCCAGCAACCCCGAGGGTGGGTCCAATGAAGCTTTCTTT; CDR3: CASNPEGGSNEAFF; length: 14; V: TRBV6-1; J: TRBJ1-1; size: -; D: -
DNA: TGCGCCAGCAGCTTGGTAGCCAGGGTGAAGGACACTGAAGCTTTCTTT; CDR3: CASSLVARVKDTEAFF; length: 16; V: TRBV5-1; J: TRBJ1-1; size: many; D: -
DNA: TGTGCCAGCAGCTTAGCTTGGACCCAAGGGGATACGCAGTATTTT; CDR3: CASSLAWTQGDTQYF; length: 15; V: TRBV11-2; J: TRBJ2-3; size: many; D: -
DNA: TGTGCCAGCAGTGGGGACCCGAGCTCCTACAATGAGCAGTTCTTC; CDR3: CASSGDPSSYNEQFF; length: 15; V: TRBV6-1; J: TRBJ2-1; size: -; D: -
DNA: TGTGCCAGCACTCTGACCACGGTAGCGGGAGGAAATGGGTACTACGAGCAGTACTTC; CDR3: CASTLTTVAGGNGYYEQYF; length: 19; V: TRBV2; J: TRBJ2-7; size: many; D: TRBD2
DNA: TGTGCCAGCTCACCCCGGACAGGATCGAACACTGAAGCTTTCTTT; CDR3: CASSPRTGSNTEAFF; length: 15; V: TRBV18; J: TRBJ1-1; size: -; D: TRBD1
DNA: TGTGCCAGCAGCCTCCCTGGAATAGAGCAGTTCTTC; CDR3: CASSLPGIEQFF; length: 12; V: TRBV3-1; J: TRBJ2-1; size: many; D: -
DNA: TGCAGTGCTAGTAAGGGACAGCGTTGGGAGACCCAGTACTTC; CDR3: CSASKGQRWETQYF; length: 14; V: TRBV20-1; J: TRBJ2-5; size: many; D: TRBD1
DNA: TGTGCCAGCGGTACAGGAGGGTCGGGTACTGAAGCTTTCTTT; CDR3: CASGTGGSGTEAFF; length: 14; V: TRBV11-2; J: TRBJ1-1; size: few; D: -
DNA: TGTGCCAGCAGCCAAACAGGGGATTCACCCCTCCACTTT; CDR3: CASSQTGDSPLHF; length: 13; V: TRBV3-1; J: TRBJ1-6; size: many; D: TRBD1
DNA: TGTGCCAGCAGTGGAACAGGGACTCACTATGGCTACACCTTC; CDR3: CASSGTGTHYGYTF; length: 14; V: TRBV2; J: TRBJ1-2; size: many; D: -
DNA: TGTGCCAGCAGTTACTCGGGACAGGGCTTCCACGAGCAGTACTTC; CDR3: CASSYSGQGFHEQYF; length: 15; V: TRBV6-5; J: TRBJ2-7; size: many; D: TRBD1
DNA: TGTGCCAGCAGTGAAGACGGGGGTGGCGAGCAGTACTTC; CDR3: CASSEDGGGEQYF; length: 13; V: TRBV2; J: TRBJ2-7; size: many; D: -
DNA: TGTGCCAGCAGCCCTATAGCGGGACAGGGGGGCCACGAGCAGTACTTC; CDR3: CASSPIAGQGGHEQYF; length: 16; V: TRBV11-2; J: TRBJ2-7; size: many; D: TRBD1
DNA: TGTGCCAGCAAAGGGGGGCTTGGCACCGGGGAGCTGTTTTTT; CDR3: CASKGGLGTGELFF; length: 14; V: TRBV2; J: TRBJ2-2; size: many; D: -
DNA: TGTGCCAGCAGCTTAGCGGGATCAGAGACCCAGTACTTC; CDR3: CASSLAGSETQYF; length: 13; V: TRBV7-9; J: TRBJ2-5; size: many; D: -
DNA: TGTGCCTGGGGTCCTCCGGCGGCGAGGGCCGGGGAGCTGTTTTTT; CDR3: CAWGPPAARAGELFF; length: 15; V: TRBV30; J: TRBJ2-2; size: -; D: -
DNA: TGTGCCAGCAGTGAAGAACAGGGAAGGTCACCCCTCCACTTT; CDR3: CASSEEQGRSPLHF; length: 14; V: TRBV2; J: TRBJ1-6; size: few; D: -
DNA: TGTGCCAGCAGCCAATCCGTTAATGAGCAGTTCTTC; CDR3: CASSQSVNEQFF; length: 12; V: TRBV3-1; J: TRBJ2-1; size: many; D: -
DNA: TGTGCCAGCAGTTACCGGAGGCAGGCCTATGGCTACACCTTC; CDR3: CASSYRRQAYGYTF; length: 14; V: TRBV6-5; J: TRBJ1-2; size: many; D: -
DNA: TGTGCCAGCAATAGTATGGCGAGCAATCAGCCCCAGCATTTT; CDR3: CASNSMASNQPQHF; length: 14; V: TRBV6-2/TRBV6-3; J: TRBJ1-5; size: -; D: -
DNA: TGTGCCAGCTCATCGATTAGCGGTACCTACGAGCAGTACTTC; CDR3: CASSSISGTYEQYF; length: 14; V: TRBV18; J: TRBJ2-7; size: -; D: -
DNA: TGTGCCAGCTCACCGGGACAGGGGGCCACTGAAGCTTTCTTT; CDR3: CASSPGQGATEAFF; length: 14; V: TRBV18; J: TRBJ1-1; size: few; D: TRBD1
DNA: TGTGCCAGCAGCTTAGATCTGGCAGTCTATGGCTACACCTTC; CDR3: CASSLDLAVYGYTF; length: 14; V: TRBV11-2; J: TRBJ1-2; size: many; D: -
DNA: TGTGCCAGCAGCTCTCCGGGACCCCAAGAGACCCAGTACTTC; CDR3: CASSSPGPQETQYF; length: 14; V: TRBV11-2; J: TRBJ2-5; size: many; D: -
DNA: TGCAGTGCTAGGACGGGACTAGCGGGGGGGGATGAGCAGTTCTTC; CDR3: CSARTGLAGGDEQFF; length: 15; V: TRBV20-1; J: TRBJ2-1; size: -; D: TRBD2
DNA: TGTGCCAGCAGTCGGGAGAGGGGGCGGGATGAGACCCAGTACTTC; CDR3: CASSRERGRDETQYF; length: 15; V: TRBV6-2/TRBV6-3; J: TRBJ2-5; size: few; D: -
DNA: TGTGCCAGCAGCTTGGGACAGATCCTCTCAGATACGCAGTATTTT; CDR3: CASSLGQILSDTQYF; length: 15; V: TRBV13; J: TRBJ2-3; size: -; D: TRBD1
DNA: TGTGCCAGCTCCCACGGGCCAGCCAAAAACATTCAGTACTTC; CDR3: CASSHGPAKNIQYF; length: 14; V: TRBV27; J: TRBJ2-4; size: -; D: -
DNA: TGTGCCAGCAGCGAGGGTGGACAGGGGACTGAAGCTTTCTTT; CDR3: CASSEGGQGTEAFF; length: 14; V: TRBV7-9; J: TRBJ1-1; size: few; D: TRBD1
DNA: TGCAGTGCTAGAGAAATAGTGGCCGGGGAGCAGTACTTC; CDR3: CSAREIVAGEQYF; length: 13; V: TRBV20-1; J: TRBJ2-7; size: many; D: -
DNA: TGTGCCAGCAGTGAAGCGCTACAGGGAGCTCAGCCCCAGCATTTT; CDR3: CASSEALQGAQPQHF; length: 15; V: TRBV2; J: TRBJ1-5; size: many; D: -
DNA: TGCGCCAGCAGTGGGCATGGAGACATGAACACTGAAGCTTTCTTT; CDR3: CASSGHGDMNTEAFF; length: 15; V: TRBV6-1; J: TRBJ1-1; size: -; D: -
DNA: TGTGCCAGCAGCTTTATTGGGAAGGGGCAGAGCACTGAAGCTTTCTTT; CDR3: CASSFIGKGQSTEAFF; length: 16; V: TRBV5-6; J: TRBJ1-1; size: many; D: -
DNA: TGTGCCAGCAGTACCGGGGGGACAGGTCGGACTGAAGCTTTCTTT; CDR3: CASSTGGTGRTEAFF; length: 15; V: TRBV27; J: TRBJ1-1; size: -; D: TRBD1
DNA: TGCGCCAGCAGCTCTCCCGGGGCGGATCTCTTGAACACTGAAGCTTTCTTT; CDR3: CASSSPGADLLNTEAFF; length: 17; V: TRBV5-1; J: TRBJ1-1; size: many; D: -
DNA: TGTGCCAGCAGACAAGACAGACAACACACTGAAGCTTTCTTT; CDR3: CASRQDRQHTEAFF; length: 14; V: TRBV27; J: TRBJ1-1; size: many; D: -
DNA: TGCGCCAGCAGCTTTCAGGGAAGAGATGGAAACACCATATATTTT; CDR3: CASSFQGRDGNTIYF; length: 15; V: TRBV5-1; J: TRBJ1-3; size: -; D: -
DNA: TGTGCCAGCAACGAGGACAGATTGAACACCGGGGAGCTGTTTTTT; CDR3: CASNEDRLNTGELFF; length: 15; V: TRBV2; J: TRBJ2-2; size: -; D: -
DNA: TGCGCCAGCAGCCCACCCTTATCGACGGGCGGGGAGCTGTTTTTT; CDR3: CASSPPLSTGGELFF; length: 15; V: TRBV5-1; J: TRBJ2-2; size: few; D: -